The T cell receptor (beta chain) described here comes from a study of OX40 agonist ivuxolimab in advanced cancers. Across the whole study: Every patient in dose escalation had hepatocellular carcinoma, melanoma, renal cell or head and neck cancer.

CDR3 length equals 16 residues. Germline V lookup: CDR1 MNHNS, CDR2 SASEGT. J gave up 4 bases and V 3 bases, and 8 bases lay outside the gene matches. Clones were read by immunoSEQ multiplex PCR, and TCRdb kept only the in-frame ones, dropping some. The data contain tens of thousands of clones, about four fifths of them singletons. This sequence originates from an adult with an advanced solid tumor such as melanoma, head and neck, liver or kidney cancer. The sequenced sample was CD4+ or CD8+ T cells sorted from blood, obtained in a trial of the OX40 agonist ivuxolimab. The chain employs TRBV6-1 and TRBJ2-2; TRBD1 matches at 7 bases. The CDR3 DNA sequence: TGTGCCAGCAGTGAGGTAGCCGGGACAGTCACCGGGGAGCTGTTTTTT. It yields the protein CASSEVAGTVTGELFF.